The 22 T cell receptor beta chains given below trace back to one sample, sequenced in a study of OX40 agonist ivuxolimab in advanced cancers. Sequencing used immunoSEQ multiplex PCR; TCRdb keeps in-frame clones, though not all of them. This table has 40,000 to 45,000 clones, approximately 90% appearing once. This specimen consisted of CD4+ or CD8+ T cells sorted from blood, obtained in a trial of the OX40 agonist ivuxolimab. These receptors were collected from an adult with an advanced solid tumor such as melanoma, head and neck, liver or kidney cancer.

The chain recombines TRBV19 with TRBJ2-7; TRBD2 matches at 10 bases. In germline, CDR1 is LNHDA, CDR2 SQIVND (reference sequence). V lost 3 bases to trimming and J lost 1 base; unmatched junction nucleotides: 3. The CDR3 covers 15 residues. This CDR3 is CASSIALAGSYEQYF. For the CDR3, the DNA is TGTGCCAGTAGTATTGCACTAGCGGGATCCTACGAGCAGTACTTC.

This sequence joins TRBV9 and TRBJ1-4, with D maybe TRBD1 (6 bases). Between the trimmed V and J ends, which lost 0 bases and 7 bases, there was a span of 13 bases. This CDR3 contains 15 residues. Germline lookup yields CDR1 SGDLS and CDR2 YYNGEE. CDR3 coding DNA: TGTGCCAGCAGCGTAGGGGCAGGGGCAGGTGAAAAACTGTTTTTT. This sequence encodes CASSVGAGAGEKLFF.

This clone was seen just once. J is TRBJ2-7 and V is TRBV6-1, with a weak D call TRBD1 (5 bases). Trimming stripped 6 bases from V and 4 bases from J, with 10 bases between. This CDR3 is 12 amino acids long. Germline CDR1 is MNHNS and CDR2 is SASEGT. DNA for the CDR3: TGTGCCAGCAGGGTTACAGGATACGAGCAGTACTTC. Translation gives CASRVTGYEQYF.

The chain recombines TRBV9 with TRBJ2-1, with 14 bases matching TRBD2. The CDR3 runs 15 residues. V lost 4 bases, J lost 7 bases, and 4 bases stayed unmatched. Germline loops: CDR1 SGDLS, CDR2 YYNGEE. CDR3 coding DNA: TGTGCCAGCAGCTCGACTAGCGGGAGGGGTAATGAGCAGTTCTTC. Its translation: CASSSTSGRGNEQFF. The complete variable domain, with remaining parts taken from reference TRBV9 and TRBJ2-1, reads DSGVTQTPKHLITATGQRVTLRCSPRSGDLSVYWYQQSLDQGLQFLIQYYNGEERAKGNILERFSAQQFPDLHSELNLSSLELGDSALYFCASSSTSGRGNEQFFGPGTRLTVL.

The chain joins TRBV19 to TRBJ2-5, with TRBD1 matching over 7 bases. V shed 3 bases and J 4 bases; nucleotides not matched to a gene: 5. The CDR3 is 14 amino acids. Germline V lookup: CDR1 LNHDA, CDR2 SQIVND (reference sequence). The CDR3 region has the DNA TGTGCCAGTAGTATGGACAGGATTCCAGAGACCCAGTACTTC. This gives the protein CASSMDRIPETQYF.

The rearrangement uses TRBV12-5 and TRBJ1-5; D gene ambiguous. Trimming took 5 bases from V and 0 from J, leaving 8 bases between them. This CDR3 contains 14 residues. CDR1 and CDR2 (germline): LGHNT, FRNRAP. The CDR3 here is CASGPGGSNQPQHF. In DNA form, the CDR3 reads TGTGCTAGTGGTCCCGGCGGTAGCAATCAGCCCCAGCATTTT.

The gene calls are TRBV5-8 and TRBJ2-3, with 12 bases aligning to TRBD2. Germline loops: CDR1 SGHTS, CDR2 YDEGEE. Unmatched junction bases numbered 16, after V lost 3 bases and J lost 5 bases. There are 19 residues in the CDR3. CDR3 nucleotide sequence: TGTGCCAGCAGCTCCCAACTCCCGACTAGCGGGAGTCAGGAAGATACGCAGTATTTT. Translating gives CASSSQLPTSGSQEDTQYF.

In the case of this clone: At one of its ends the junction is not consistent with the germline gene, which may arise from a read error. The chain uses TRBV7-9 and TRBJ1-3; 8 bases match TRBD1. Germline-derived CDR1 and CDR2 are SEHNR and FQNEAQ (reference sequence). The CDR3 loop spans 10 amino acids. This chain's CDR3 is CASRPRQGFF. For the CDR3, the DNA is TGTGCCAGCAGACCCCGACAGGGGTTCTTT.

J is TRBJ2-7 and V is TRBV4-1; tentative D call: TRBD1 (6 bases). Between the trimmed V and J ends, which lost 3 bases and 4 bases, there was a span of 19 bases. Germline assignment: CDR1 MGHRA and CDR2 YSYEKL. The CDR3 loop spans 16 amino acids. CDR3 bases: TGCGCCAGCAGCCAGCTAACAGGGCTGACTCGATACGAGCAGTACTTC. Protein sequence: CASSQLTGLTRYEQYF.

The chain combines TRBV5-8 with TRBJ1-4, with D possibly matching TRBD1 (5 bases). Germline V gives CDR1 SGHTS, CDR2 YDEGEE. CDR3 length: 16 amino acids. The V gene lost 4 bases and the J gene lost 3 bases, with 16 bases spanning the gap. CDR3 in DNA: TGTGCCAGCAGCGTGGGCACCGGGACGTCTAATGAAAAACTGTTTTTT. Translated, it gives CASSVGTGTSNEKLFF.

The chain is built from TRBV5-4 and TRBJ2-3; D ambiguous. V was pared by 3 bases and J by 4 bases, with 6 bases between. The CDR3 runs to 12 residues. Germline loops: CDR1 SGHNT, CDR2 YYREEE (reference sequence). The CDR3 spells CASSSRADTQYF. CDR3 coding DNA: TGTGCCAGCAGCTCAAGGGCAGATACGCAGTATTTT.

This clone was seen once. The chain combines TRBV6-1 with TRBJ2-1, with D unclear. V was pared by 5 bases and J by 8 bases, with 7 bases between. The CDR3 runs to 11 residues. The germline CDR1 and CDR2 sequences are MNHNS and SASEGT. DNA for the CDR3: TGTGCCAGCAGTTCCCCTTATGAGCAGTTCTTC. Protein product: CASSSPYEQFF.

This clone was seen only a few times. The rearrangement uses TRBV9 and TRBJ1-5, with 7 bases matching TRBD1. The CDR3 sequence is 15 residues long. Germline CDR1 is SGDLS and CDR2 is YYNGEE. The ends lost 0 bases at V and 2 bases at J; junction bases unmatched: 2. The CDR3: CASSVGQGGNQPQHF. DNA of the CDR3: TGTGCCAGCAGCGTAGGACAGGGTGGCAATCAGCCCCAGCATTTT.

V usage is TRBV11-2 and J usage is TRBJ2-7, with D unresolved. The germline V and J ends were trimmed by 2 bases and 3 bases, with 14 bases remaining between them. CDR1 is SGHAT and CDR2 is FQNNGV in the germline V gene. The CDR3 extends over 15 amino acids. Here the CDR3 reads CASSLSQAFDYEQYF. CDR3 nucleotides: TGTGCCAGCAGCTTATCCCAGGCTTTTGACTACGAGCAGTACTTC.

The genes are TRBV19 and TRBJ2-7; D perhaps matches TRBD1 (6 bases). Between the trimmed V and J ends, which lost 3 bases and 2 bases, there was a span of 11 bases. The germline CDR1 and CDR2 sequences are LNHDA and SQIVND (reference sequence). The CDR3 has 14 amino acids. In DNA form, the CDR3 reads TGTGCCAGTAGTATCTTCCAGGGGACCTACGAGCAGTACTTC. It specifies CASSIFQGTYEQYF.

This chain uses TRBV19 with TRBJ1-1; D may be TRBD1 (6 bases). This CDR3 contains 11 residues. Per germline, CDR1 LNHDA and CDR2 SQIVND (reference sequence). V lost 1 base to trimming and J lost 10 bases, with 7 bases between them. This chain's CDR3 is CASSIGGGAFF. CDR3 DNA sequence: TGTGCCAGTAGTATAGGAGGGGGAGCTTTCTTT.

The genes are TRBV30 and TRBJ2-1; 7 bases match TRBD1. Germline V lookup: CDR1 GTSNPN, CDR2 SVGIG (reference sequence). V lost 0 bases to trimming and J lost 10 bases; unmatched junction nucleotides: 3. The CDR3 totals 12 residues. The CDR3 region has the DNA TGTGCCTGGAGTGTAGGGACAGACGAGCAGTTCTTC. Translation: CAWSVGTDEQFF.

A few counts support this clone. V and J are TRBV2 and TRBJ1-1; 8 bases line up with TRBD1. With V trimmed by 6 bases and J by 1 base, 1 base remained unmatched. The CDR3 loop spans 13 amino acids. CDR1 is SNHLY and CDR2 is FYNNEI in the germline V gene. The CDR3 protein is CASRDRGNTEAFF. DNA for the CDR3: TGTGCCAGCAGAGACAGGGGGAACACTGAAGCTTTCTTT.

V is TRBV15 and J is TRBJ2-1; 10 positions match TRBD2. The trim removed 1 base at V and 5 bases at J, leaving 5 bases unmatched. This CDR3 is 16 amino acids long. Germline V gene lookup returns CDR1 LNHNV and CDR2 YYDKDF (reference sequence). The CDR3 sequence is CATSRGTSGVHNEQFF. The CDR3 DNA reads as TGTGCCACCAGCAGAGGGACTAGCGGAGTACACAATGAGCAGTTCTTC.

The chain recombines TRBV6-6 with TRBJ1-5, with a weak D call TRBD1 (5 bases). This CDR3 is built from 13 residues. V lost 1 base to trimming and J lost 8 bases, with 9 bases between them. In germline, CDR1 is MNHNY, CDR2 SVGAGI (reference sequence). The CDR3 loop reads CASSYWGVEPQHF. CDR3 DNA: TGTGCCAGCAGTTACTGGGGGGTGGAGCCCCAGCATTTT.

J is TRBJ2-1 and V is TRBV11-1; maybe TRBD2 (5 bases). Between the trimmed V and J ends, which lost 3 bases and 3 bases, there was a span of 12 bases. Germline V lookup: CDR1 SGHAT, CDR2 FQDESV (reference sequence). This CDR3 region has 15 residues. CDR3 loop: CASSFETTNYNEQFF. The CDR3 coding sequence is TGTGCCAGCAGCTTCGAGACTACTAACTACAATGAGCAGTTCTTC.

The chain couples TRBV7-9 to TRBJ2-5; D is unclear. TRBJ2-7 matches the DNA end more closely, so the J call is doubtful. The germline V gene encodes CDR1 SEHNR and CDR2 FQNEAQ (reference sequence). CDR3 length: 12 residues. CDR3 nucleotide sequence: TGTGCCAGCAGCTTAGTGTCCTACGAGCAGTACTTC. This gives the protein CASSLVSYEQYF.